The 20 T cell receptor beta chains listed next were all sequenced from one sample in a study of T cell responses to AZD1222 COVID-19 vaccine. Data came from immunoSEQ multiplex PCR; TCRdb stores just in-frame clones and leaves some out. This table holds about 17,000 clones, about three quarters found once. Sequencing used peripheral blood, obtained 28 days after the second AZD1222 dose. Receptors originate from an adult who received the AZD1222 COVID-19 vaccine.

The rearrangement joins TRBV28 to TRBJ1-5; perhaps TRBD1 as D (5 bases). CDR1 and CDR2 (germline): MDHEN, SYDVKM. Trimming removed 2 bases at V and 7 bases at J, with 15 bases between. This CDR3 is 15 amino acids long. The CDR3: CASSLPRQLQQPQHF. Written as DNA, the CDR3 is TGTGCCAGCAGTTTACCGAGACAGCTTCAGCAGCCCCAGCATTTT.

This clone has only one observation. This rearrangement joins TRBV12-3 or TRBV12-4 to TRBJ2-3; D ambiguous. The CDR3 has 13 amino acids. V was cut by 6 bases and J by 4 bases, with 11 bases left in between. Written as DNA, the CDR3 is TGTGCCAGCAGCCTAGGAGAGGCAGATACGCAGTATTTT. Translation: CASSLGEADTQYF.

The V gene is TRBV5-1, the J gene TRBJ1-1, with D tentatively TRBD1 (5 bases). Trimming removed 6 bases at V and 4 bases at J, with 16 bases between. There are 14 residues in the CDR3. From germline, CDR1 is SGHRS and CDR2 YFSETQ. The CDR3 reads CASTHRGGITEAFF. CDR3 coding DNA: TGCGCCAGCACCCACCGGGGGGGGATCACTGAAGCTTTCTTT. Combining the CDR3 with reference TRBV5-1 and TRBJ1-1 gives the whole variable domain KAGVTQTPRYLIKTRGQQVTLSCSPISGHRSVSWYQQTPGQGLQFLFEYFSETQRNKGNFPGRFSGRQFSNSRSEMNVSTLELGDSALYLCASTHRGGITEAFFGQGTRLTVV.

This sequence joins TRBV7-9 and TRBJ1-4; 10 positions agree with TRBD1. The CDR3 is 18 residues long. Germline trimming cut 1 base from V and 8 bases from J; bases unmatched to any gene: 13. The germline V gene encodes CDR1 SEHNR and CDR2 FQNEAQ (reference sequence). The CDR3 DNA reads TGTGCCAGCAGCTTAGGTTGGACAGGGGGAAGGGTTGAAGAAAAACTGTTTTTT. Translating it yields CASSLGWTGGRVEEKLFF.

This clone occurred a few times. The rearrangement uses TRBV3-1 (or the pseudogene TRBV3-2) and TRBJ2-1; TRBD1 is a possible D gene (5 bases). With 1 base removed from V and 4 bases from J, the gap between germline ends came to 11 bases. The CDR3 is 15 residues long. The V gene's germline CDR1 is LGHDT and CDR2 YNNKEL (reference sequence). Here the CDR3 DNA reads TGTGCCAGCAGCCAAGGGCAGGGTCTTTACAATGAGCAGTTCTTC. Residues: CASSQGQGLYNEQFF.

The chain uses TRBV30 and TRBJ1-6; D call uncertain. Germline values: CDR1 GTSNPN, CDR2 SVGIG (reference sequence). The CDR3 spans 14 residues. V shed 0 bases and J shed 3 bases, with 6 bases lying between them. CDR3 in amino acids: CAWSVDDYNSPLHF. CDR3 DNA: TGTGCCTGGAGTGTAGATGACTATAATTCACCCCTCCACTTT.

The gene calls are TRBV9 and TRBJ2-5; perhaps D is TRBD1 or TRBD2 (5 bases each). Germline V gene lookup returns CDR1 SGDLS and CDR2 YYNGEE. V was clipped by 4 bases and J by 2 bases, with 12 bases between them. There are 14 residues in the CDR3. The CDR3 is CASSPGTIQETQYF. Here the CDR3 DNA reads TGTGCCAGCAGCCCGGGGACCATACAAGAGACCCAGTACTTC.

The chain links TRBV29-1 to TRBJ1-2, with 8 nucleotides matching TRBD1. The CDR3 runs 13 residues. Germline loops: CDR1 SQVTM, CDR2 ANQGSEA. V shed 7 bases and J 6 bases; nucleotides not matched to a gene: 10. Here the CDR3 reads CSAWTGREDGYTF. The CDR3 DNA sequence: TGCAGCGCTTGGACAGGGCGAGAGGATGGCTACACCTTC.

The CDR3 nucleotides are TGTGCCACAAAAGGACAGGCCAACACCGGGGAGCTGTTTTTT. This codes for CATKGQANTGELFF. The V and J genes are TRBV19 and TRBJ2-2, with TRBD1 matching 7 bases. V shed 10 bases, J shed 2 bases, and the junction held 7 bases outside the gene matches. The CDR3 consists of 14 residues. Germline lookup yields CDR1 LNHDA and CDR2 SQIVND (reference sequence).

V usage is TRBV6-5 and J usage is TRBJ1-6; 9 bases are shared with TRBD1. Germline CDR1 and CDR2: MNHEY and SVGAGI. V was clipped by 2 bases and J by 7 bases; unmatched bases: 6. The CDR3 is 16 residues long. In DNA, the CDR3 is TGTGCCAGCAGTTACATAACAGGGGGCGAAAATTCACCCCTCCACTTT. This gives the protein CASSYITGGENSPLHF.

The rearrangement links TRBV9 to TRBJ2-2, with 8 bases aligning to TRBD1. Germline lookup yields CDR1 SGDLS and CDR2 YYNGEE. J was trimmed by 4 bases and V by 5 bases; bases with no gene match: 7. The CDR3 has 15 amino acids. CDR3 in amino acids: CASRATGGSTGELFF. DNA of the CDR3: TGTGCCAGCAGGGCCACAGGGGGAAGCACCGGGGAGCTGTTTTTT.

The chain carries TRBV12-3 or TRBV12-4 and TRBJ1-2, with D possibly being TRBD1 (6 bases). V was trimmed by 6 bases and J by 8 bases, leaving 16 bases between them. This CDR3 spans 13 amino acids. CDR3 nucleotide sequence: TGTGCCAGCAGCCCCACGACAGGAACCGGCTACACCTTC. This encodes CASSPTTGTGYTF.

This clone was seen a handful of times. The chain has TRBV9 and TRBJ1-4, with D unresolved. Germline CDR1 reads SGDLS; CDR2 reads YYNGEE. The germline V and J ends were trimmed by 5 bases and 4 bases, with 12 bases remaining between them. This CDR3 has 14 residues. The CDR3 is CASSLVGGNEKLFF. CDR3 nucleotides: TGTGCCAGCAGTCTGGTGGGAGGTAATGAAAAACTGTTTTTT.

This rearrangement joins TRBV3-1 (or the pseudogene TRBV3-2) to TRBJ2-3; 12 bases match TRBD2. The junction had 12 bases not matched to a gene; V was cut back by 7 bases and J by 1 base. Germline assignment: CDR1 LGHDT and CDR2 YNNKEL (reference sequence). This CDR3 region has 18 residues. CDR3 bases: TGTGCCAGCAACCCAAACCGGACTAGCGGGAAACGCACAGATACGCAGTATTTT. It specifies CASNPNRTSGKRTDTQYF.

This sequence joins TRBV5-1 and TRBJ2-3, with TRBD2 matching over 8 bases. CDR3 length: 15 residues. The germline CDR1 and CDR2 sequences are SGHRS and YFSETQ. Losses at the gene ends were 1 base for V and 1 base for J; bases not matched to a gene: 2. The CDR3 loop reads CASSLPAGGTDTQYF. The CDR3 region has the DNA TGCGCCAGCAGCTTGCCAGCGGGGGGCACAGATACGCAGTATTTT.

The CDR3 DNA reads as TGTGCCAGCTCACCAGACCCCGTGGGATCCTACGAGCAGTACTTC. Translation: CASSPDPVGSYEQYF. The V gene is TRBV18, the J gene TRBJ2-7; the D is unclear. Trimming cost V 2 bases and J 1 base, with 12 bases left between them. The length of the CDR3 is 15 residues. Germline V gives CDR1 KGHSH, CDR2 LQKENI. Together with reference TRBV18 and TRBJ2-7, the CDR3 gives the full variable domain: NAGVMQNPRHLVRRRGQEARLRCSPMKGHSHVYWYRQLPEEGLKFMVYLQKENIIDESGMPKERFSAEFPKEGPSILRIQQVVRGDSAAYFCASSPDPVGSYEQYFGPGTRLTVT.

The chain is built from TRBV6-1 and TRBJ2-4; TRBD2 is a possible D gene (7 bases). The CDR3 totals 17 residues. Trimming removed 6 bases at V and 3 bases at J, with 21 bases between. Germline V gene sequence: CDR1 MNHNS, CDR2 SASEGT. The CDR3 region is CASSEPFGGQGKNIQYF. The CDR3, as DNA: TGTGCCAGCAGCGAACCCTTCGGGGGGCAAGGCAAAAACATTCAGTACTTC.

The gene calls are TRBV4-3 and TRBJ1-6; possibly TRBD1 for D (5 bases). CDR3 size: 14 residues. Germline V gives CDR1 LGHNA, CDR2 YSLEER. Trimming pared 0 bases from V and 9 bases from J, leaving 9 bases between. CDR3 sequence: CASSQEIGGSPLHF. The CDR3, as DNA: TGCGCCAGCAGCCAAGAAATTGGGGGTTCACCCCTCCACTTT.

This rearrangement joins TRBV4-1 to TRBJ2-7, with a tentative D call TRBD2 (6 bases). The CDR3 sequence is 14 residues long. CDR1 is MGHRA, CDR2 YSYEKL, per germline. Trimming left V 2 bases short and J 6 bases short, with 14 bases between. DNA of the CDR3: TGCGCCAGCAGCCAAATTCTCTTGGGGGGCGAGCAGTACTTC. Protein product: CASSQILLGGEQYF.

The rearrangement joins TRBV9 to TRBJ2-2; 7 nucleotides agree with TRBD2. V shed 4 bases and J 0 bases; nucleotides not matched to a gene: 9. Germline CDR1 reads SGDLS; CDR2 reads YYNGEE. The CDR3 totals 17 residues. CDR3 region: CASSLRLAAANTGELFF. The CDR3 bases are TGTGCCAGCAGCCTTCGACTAGCAGCCGCGAACACCGGGGAGCTGTTTTTT.